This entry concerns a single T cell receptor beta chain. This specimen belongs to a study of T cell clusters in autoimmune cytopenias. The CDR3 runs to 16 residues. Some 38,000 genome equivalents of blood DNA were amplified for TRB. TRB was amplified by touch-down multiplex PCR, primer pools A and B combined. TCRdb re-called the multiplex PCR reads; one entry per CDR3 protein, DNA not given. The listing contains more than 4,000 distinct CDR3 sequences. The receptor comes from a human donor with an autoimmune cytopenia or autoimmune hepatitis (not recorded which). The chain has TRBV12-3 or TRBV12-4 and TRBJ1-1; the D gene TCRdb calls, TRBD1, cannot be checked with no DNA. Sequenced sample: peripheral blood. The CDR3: CASSLKPGGRDTEAFF.